This TCR beta chain was identified in a study of blood T cell repertoires in COVID-19. Whole-study context: Some COVID-19 samples were acute and others convalescent; all came from the United States, Italy and Spain. In each case, the material was cDNA or gDNA derived from T cells, B-cell-depleted T cells, or PBMCs.

In the original analysis: Using reference gene primer amplification, nucleated cell counts were estimated. TCRdb's copy holds only in-frame clones and misses some; the assay was immunoSEQ multiplex PCR. That table gives V, J and clone size, and the DNA gave D and trimming. The sample lists 100,000 or so clones, roughly nine tenths seen once, with 7.4% in the top ten. CDR1 and CDR2 from the germline V gene are ENHRY and SYGVKD. The V gene lost 3 bases and the J gene lost 4 bases, with 12 bases spanning the gap. The CDR3 spans 14 residues. This chain uses TRBV10-3 with TRBJ2-5, with a tentative D call TRBD1 (6 bases). The sequenced material came from peripheral blood. The sequence came from a man aged 30 to 45 in a cohort sampled during active COVID-19. CDR3 sequence: CAISEGRGVETQYF. CDR3 nucleotides: TGTGCCATCAGTGAAGGCAGGGGCGTAGAGACCCAGTACTTC.